Listed below are T cell receptor beta chains from one sample, sequenced in a study of T-cell reconstitution after alpha-beta-depleted transplantation in children. One entry per CDR3 protein results from TCRdb running MiXCR on the PCR reads. The sample records approximately 640,000 distinct CDR3 sequences, approximately 16% being singletons. The sample here was PBMCs from the stem cell graft donor, taken from the stem cell graft. The receptors were gathered from a human donor who donated a stem cell graft to a child with acute myeloid leukemia. CDR3s include the opening cysteine and the closing phenylalanine or tryptophan. Fields, in order: V gene, J gene, CDR3 length, D gene, clone size, CDR3 protein, CDR3 DNA. The D gene is left open where the match is weak. Not every row has a clone size; where given, it reads once, few, many or a size class.

TRBV11-3	TRBJ2-5	14	NA	NA	CASSFPGTKETQYF	TGTGCCAGCAGCTTCCCCGGGACGAAAGAGACCCAGTACTTC
TRBV5-6	TRBJ2-1	18	NA	many	CASSGTGRLRAGGNEQFF	TGTGCCAGCAGCGGGACAGGGCGACTGCGAGCGGGGGGTAATGAGCAGTTCTTC
TRBV5-1	TRBJ1-4	14	NA	NA	CASSPPEGVEKLFF	TGCGCCAGCAGCCCCCCCGAGGGGGTGGAAAAACTGTTTTTT
TRBV7-2	TRBJ1-2	14	NA	NA	CASSPEGQIYGYTF	TGTGCCAGCAGCCCCGAGGGGCAGATCTATGGCTACACCTTC
TRBV20-1	TRBJ2-7	13	NA	many	CSASGTPSYEQYF	TGCAGTGCTAGCGGGACCCCCTCCTACGAGCAGTACTTC
TRBV20-1	TRBJ2-1	13	NA	many	CSADTVFYNEQFF	TGCAGTGCTGACACAGTCTTCTACAATGAGCAGTTCTTC
TRBV25-1	TRBJ1-1	15	NA	NA	CASSESTLPNTEAFF	TGTGCCAGCAGTGAATCAACCCTACCGAACACTGAAGCTTTCTTT
TRBV2	TRBJ2-7	11	NA	few	CASSGGDEQYF	TGTGCCAGCAGTGGAGGGGACGAGCAGTACTTC
TRBV7-2	TRBJ2-5	14	NA	many	CASSLGPAQETQYF	TGTGCCAGCAGCTTAGGGCCAGCCCAAGAGACCCAGTACTTC
TRBV20-1	TRBJ2-7	17	TRBD1	many	CSARVALGTGDFYEQYF	TGCAGTGCTAGAGTAGCCCTCGGGACAGGGGATTTCTACGAGCAGTACTTC
TRBV25-1	TRBJ1-1	15	NA	NA	CASSDSTTVPPEAFF	TGTGCCAGCAGTGACTCTACTACAGTTCCCCCTGAAGCTTTCTTT
TRBV2	TRBJ1-1	11	NA	few	CASSPVQVAFF	TGTGCCAGCAGTCCAGTGCAGGTGGCTTTCTTT
TRBV4-1	TRBJ1-2	14	NA	NA	CASSQVSANYGYTF	TGCGCCAGCAGCCAAGTATCAGCTAACTATGGCTACACCTTC
TRBV7-2	TRBJ1-2	15	TRBD1	many	CASSLSGQGAHGYTF	TGTGCCAGCAGCTTATCGGGACAGGGGGCCCATGGCTACACCTTC
TRBV5-1	TRBJ2-7	15	TRBD2	few	CASSYDGGVSYEQYF	TGCGCCAGCAGCTACGACGGGGGGGTCTCCTACGAGCAGTACTTC
TRBV5-6	TRBJ2-1	16	TRBD1	few	CASSLAGDSLYNEQFF	TGTGCCAGCAGCTTGGCCGGGGACAGCTTATACAATGAGCAGTTCTTC
TRBV20-1	TRBJ2-7	16	TRBD1	many	CSAYTRTGVFDYEQYF	TGCAGTGCGTATACTCGGACAGGGGTTTTCGACTACGAGCAGTACTTC
TRBV29-1	TRBJ1-5	13	NA	many	CSVGGGLDQPQHF	TGCAGCGTGGGAGGGGGTTTGGATCAGCCCCAGCATTTT
TRBV12-3/TRBV12-4	TRBJ1-5	15	NA	many	CASSLALRTDQPQHF	TGTGCCAGCAGTTTAGCGCTAAGGACAGATCAGCCCCAGCATTTT
TRBV6-2/TRBV6-3	TRBJ1-5	14	NA	many	CASSDRYSNQPQHF	TGTGCCAGCAGTGACAGATATAGCAATCAGCCCCAGCATTTT
TRBV4-3	TRBJ1-1	15	TRBD1	NA	CASSSDRGVNTEAFF	TGCGCCAGCAGCTCAGACAGGGGGGTGAACACTGAAGCTTTCTTT
TRBV11-2	TRBJ2-6	18	TRBD2	few	CASSLVVAGASGANVLTF	TGTGCCAGCAGCTTAGTGGTAGCGGGGGCCTCTGGGGCCAACGTCCTGACTTTC
TRBV4-3	TRBJ1-3	15	TRBD1	NA	CASSRKTGAGNTIYF	TGCGCCAGCAGCCGAAAGACAGGGGCGGGAAACACCATATATTTT
TRBV5-4	TRBJ2-3	16	NA	few	CASSLEMGGGADTQYF	TGTGCCAGCAGCTTGGAGATGGGGGGGGGCGCAGATACGCAGTATTTT
TRBV6-5	TRBJ2-5	11	NA	many	CASRRQETQYF	TGTGCCAGCAGACGTCAAGAGACCCAGTACTTC
TRBV20-1	TRBJ2-5	14	TRBD1	once	CSASGQRNQETQYF	TGCAGTGCTTCGGGACAGAGAAACCAAGAGACCCAGTACTTC
TRBV7-2	TRBJ1-5	14	TRBD1	NA	CASSKTGAYQPQHF	TGTGCCAGCAGCAAGACAGGGGCTTATCAGCCCCAGCATTTT
TRBV7-2	TRBJ2-2	13	NA	few	CASSFQVPGELFF	TGTGCCAGCAGCTTCCAAGTACCCGGGGAGCTGTTTTTT
TRBV30	TRBJ2-2	14	NA	NA	CAWSLEGLTGELFF	TGTGCCTGGAGTCTGGAGGGGCTCACCGGGGAGCTGTTTTTT
TRBV20-1	TRBJ2-7	13	TRBD2	many	CSMVGLAGYEQYF	TGCAGTATGGTGGGGCTAGCGGGCTACGAGCAGTACTTC
TRBV7-7	TRBJ1-4	13	NA	few	CASSMDTNEKLFF	TGTGCCAGCAGCATGGACACTAATGAAAAACTGTTTTTT
TRBV20-1	TRBJ2-5	13	NA	few	CSALQGGGETQYF	TGCAGTGCTCTTCAGGGGGGAGGAGAGACCCAGTACTTC
TRBV20-1	TRBJ2-4	15	NA	NA	CSARDSGSPGGIQYF	TGCAGTGCTAGAGATTCCGGGTCCCCCGGCGGCATTCAGTACTTC
TRBV2	TRBJ1-1	14	TRBD1	few	CASKRGRGNTEAFF	TGTGCCAGCAAGAGGGGGCGCGGGAACACTGAAGCTTTCTTT
TRBV12-3/TRBV12-4	TRBJ1-3	14	NA	NA	CASSYDAVGNTIYF	TGTGCCAGCAGCTATGACGCTGTTGGAAACACCATATATTTT
TRBV7-2	TRBJ2-3	17	NA	many	CASSKGGSGVLTDTQYF	TGTGCCAGCAGCAAGGGGGGCAGCGGGGTACTTACAGATACGCAGTATTTT
TRBV11-2	TRBJ2-3	16	NA	NA	CASSLDPYPSTDTQYF	TGTGCCAGCAGCTTAGACCCTTACCCTAGCACAGATACGCAGTATTTT
TRBV5-5	TRBJ2-1	13	NA	many	CASSATGFNEQFF	TGTGCCAGCAGCGCTACAGGGTTCAATGAGCAGTTCTTC
TRBV20-1	TRBJ2-2	14	NA	NA	CSASFNGATGELFF	TGCAGTGCTAGTTTTAATGGGGCCACCGGGGAGCTGTTTTTT
TRBV5-8	TRBJ2-3	16	TRBD2	many	CASSFLAGGRTDTQYF	TGTGCCAGCAGCTTTTTAGCGGGGGGACGGACAGATACGCAGTATTTT
TRBV20-1	TRBJ2-5	12	NA	NA	CSARGEAETQYF	TGCAGTGCTAGGGGGGAGGCAGAGACCCAGTACTTC
TRBV12-3/TRBV12-4	TRBJ1-1	14	NA	many	CASSLAGSRTEAFF	TGTGCCAGCAGTTTGGCAGGGAGCCGCACTGAAGCTTTCTTT
TRBV4-1	TRBJ2-3	14	NA	NA	CASSQEEGRDTQYF	TGCGCCAGCAGCCAAGAAGAGGGACGCGATACGCAGTATTTT
TRBV5-5	TRBJ1-4	13	NA	many	CASGRGTNEKLFF	TGTGCCAGCGGGCGTGGGACCAATGAAAAACTGTTTTTT
TRBV7-2	TRBJ1-5	15	NA	few	CASSLYEGSNQPQHF	TGTGCCAGCAGCTTATACGAGGGTAGCAATCAGCCCCAGCATTTT
TRBV5-1	TRBJ2-2	12	NA	NA	CASNQNTGDLFF	TGCGCCAGCAACCAGAACACCGGGGACCTGTTTTTT
TRBV20-1	TRBJ2-2	13	NA	NA	CSARDSTGGELFF	TGCAGTGCTAGAGATTCGACCGGCGGGGAGCTGTTTTTT
TRBV6-1	TRBJ2-1	15	NA	NA	CASSPSGGPVNEQFF	TGTGCCAGCAGTCCCTCCGGGGGGCCCGTCAATGAGCAGTTCTTC
TRBV30	TRBJ2-7	15	TRBD1	NA	CAWSVRWDRSYEQYF	TGTGCCTGGAGTGTACGATGGGACAGGTCCTACGAGCAGTACTTC
TRBV6-6	TRBJ1-6	11	NA	many	CASSAGAPLHF	TGTGCCAGCAGCGCGGGAGCACCCCTCCACTTT
TRBV12-3/TRBV12-4	TRBJ1-1	11	NA	few	CASSFFQEAFF	TGTGCCAGCAGTTTTTTTCAGGAAGCTTTCTTT